This T cell receptor beta chain was documented in a study of blood T cells in healthy people across ages. Study outcomes and limitations: The recorded TCR beta diversity per million T cells decreased in a roughly linear manner with age.

Notes on this clonotype: Its antigen is unknown.

Each of the donors had ten milliliters of peripheral blood drawn into EDTA-treated Vacutainer tubes. CDR3 length: 17 residues. Trimming stripped 3 bases from V and 2 bases from J, with 20 bases between. The germline V gene has CDR1 SGDLS and CDR2 YYNGEE. Alongside a J-beta primer mix, a sample-barcoded 5' primer served in a second PCR lasting roughly 7 to 11 cycles. TCRdb passed the 5' RACE reads through MiXCR, listing each CDR3 protein once. The top ten hold 0.65% to 0.75% of the sample, which has more than 1,000,000 distinct CDR3 sequences, approximately 26% seen once. The same sample was also studied in work on T cells of mothers and their children. This second report adds: Donation involved a few healthy Caucasian mothers and the six children that they had. Persisting microchimeric T cell clones went undetected.

This TCR derives from a girl aged 2-10 years in good health. Sequenced: blood. The chain carries TRBV9 and TRBJ2-5, with D tentatively TRBD2 (7 bases). The CDR3 spells CASSAPHAGGQQETQYF. As DNA, the CDR3 is TGTGCCAGCAGCGCACCTCACGCCGGGGGGCAACAAGAGACCCAGTACTTC.